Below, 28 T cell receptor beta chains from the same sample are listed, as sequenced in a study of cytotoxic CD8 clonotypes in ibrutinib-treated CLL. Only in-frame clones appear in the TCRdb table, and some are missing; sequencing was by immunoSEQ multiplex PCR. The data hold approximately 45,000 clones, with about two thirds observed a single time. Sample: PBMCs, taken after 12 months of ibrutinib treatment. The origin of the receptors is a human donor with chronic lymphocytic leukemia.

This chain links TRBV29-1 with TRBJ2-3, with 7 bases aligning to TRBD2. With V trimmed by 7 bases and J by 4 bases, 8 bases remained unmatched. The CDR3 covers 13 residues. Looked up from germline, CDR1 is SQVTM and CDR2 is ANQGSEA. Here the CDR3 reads CSAEAGNADTQYF. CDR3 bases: TGCAGCGCGGAAGCGGGGAACGCAGATACGCAGTATTTT.

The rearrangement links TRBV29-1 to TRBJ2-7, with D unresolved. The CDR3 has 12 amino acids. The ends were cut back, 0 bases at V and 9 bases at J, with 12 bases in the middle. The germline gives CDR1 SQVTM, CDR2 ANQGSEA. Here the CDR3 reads CSVEDQWAGQYF. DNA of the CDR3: TGCAGCGTTGAAGATCAGTGGGCAGGGCAGTACTTC.

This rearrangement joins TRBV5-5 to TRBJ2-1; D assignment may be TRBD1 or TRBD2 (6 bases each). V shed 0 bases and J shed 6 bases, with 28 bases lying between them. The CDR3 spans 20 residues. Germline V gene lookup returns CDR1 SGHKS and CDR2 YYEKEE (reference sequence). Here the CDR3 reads CASSLAVPVGGLGGSNEQFF. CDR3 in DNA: TGTGCCAGCAGCTTGGCCGTCCCCGTCGGAGGATTAGGGGGGTCCAATGAGCAGTTCTTC.

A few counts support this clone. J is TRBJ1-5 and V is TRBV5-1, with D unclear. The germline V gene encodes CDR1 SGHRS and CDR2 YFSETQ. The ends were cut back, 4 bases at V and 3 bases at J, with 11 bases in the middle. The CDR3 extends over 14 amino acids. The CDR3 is CASSPDGFNQPQHF. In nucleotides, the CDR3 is TGCGCCAGCAGCCCCGACGGCTTCAATCAGCCCCAGCATTTT.

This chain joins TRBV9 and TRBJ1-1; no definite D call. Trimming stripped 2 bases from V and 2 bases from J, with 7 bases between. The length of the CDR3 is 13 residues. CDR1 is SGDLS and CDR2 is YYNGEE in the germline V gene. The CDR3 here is CASSVYSNTEAFF. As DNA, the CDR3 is TGTGCCAGCAGCGTCTACAGCAACACTGAAGCTTTCTTT.

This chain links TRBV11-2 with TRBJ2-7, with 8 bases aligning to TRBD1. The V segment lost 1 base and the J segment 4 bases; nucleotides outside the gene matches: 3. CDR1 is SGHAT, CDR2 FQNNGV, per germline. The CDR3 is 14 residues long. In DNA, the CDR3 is TGTGCCAGCAGCTTAGTGCAGGGGGCGTACGAGCAGTACTTC. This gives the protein CASSLVQGAYEQYF.

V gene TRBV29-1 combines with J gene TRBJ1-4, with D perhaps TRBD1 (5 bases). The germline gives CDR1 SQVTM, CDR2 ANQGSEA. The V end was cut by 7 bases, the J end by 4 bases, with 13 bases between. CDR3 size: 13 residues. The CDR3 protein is CSAGTVLNEKLFF. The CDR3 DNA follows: TGCAGCGCCGGGACCGTTCTTAATGAAAAACTGTTTTTT.

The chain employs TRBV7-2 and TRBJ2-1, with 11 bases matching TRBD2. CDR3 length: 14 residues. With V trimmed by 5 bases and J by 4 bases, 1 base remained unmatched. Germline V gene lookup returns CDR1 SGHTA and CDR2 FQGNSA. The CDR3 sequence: CASSRTSGYNEQFF. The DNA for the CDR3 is TGTGCCAGCAGCCGGACTAGCGGGTACAATGAGCAGTTCTTC. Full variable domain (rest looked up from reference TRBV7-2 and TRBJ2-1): GAGVSQSPSNKVTEKGKDVELRCDPISGHTALYWYRQSLGQGLEFLIYFQGNSAPDKSGLPSDRFSAERTGGSVSTLTIQRTQQEDSAVYLCASSRTSGYNEQFFGPGTRLTVL.

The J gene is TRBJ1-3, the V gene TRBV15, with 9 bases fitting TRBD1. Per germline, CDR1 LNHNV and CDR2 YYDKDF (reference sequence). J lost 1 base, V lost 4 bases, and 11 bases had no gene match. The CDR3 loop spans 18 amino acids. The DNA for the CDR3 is TGTGCCACCAGCACTATCCCACAGGGGGCTACGTCTGGAAACACCATATATTTT. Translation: CATSTIPQGATSGNTIYF.

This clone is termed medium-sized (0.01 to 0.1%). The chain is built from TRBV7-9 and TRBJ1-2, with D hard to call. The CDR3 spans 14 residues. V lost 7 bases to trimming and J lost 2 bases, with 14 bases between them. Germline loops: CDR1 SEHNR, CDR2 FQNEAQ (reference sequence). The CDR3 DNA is TGTGCCAGCAATCCCGCGGACCCGAACTATGGCTACACCTTC. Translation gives CASNPADPNYGYTF.

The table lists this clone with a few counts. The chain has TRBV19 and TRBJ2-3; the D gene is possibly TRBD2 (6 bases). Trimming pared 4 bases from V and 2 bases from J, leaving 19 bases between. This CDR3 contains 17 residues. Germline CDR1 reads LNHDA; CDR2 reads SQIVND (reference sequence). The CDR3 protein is CASSTAGSAGPTDTQYF. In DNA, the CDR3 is TGTGCCAGTAGTACCGCCGGGTCAGCGGGTCCCACAGATACGCAGTATTTT. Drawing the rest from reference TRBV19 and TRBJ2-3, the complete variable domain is DGGITQSPKYLFRKEGQNVTLSCEQNLNHDAMYWYRQDPGQGLRLIYYSQIVNDFQKGDIAEGYSVSREKKESFPLTVTSAQKNPTAFYLCASSTAGSAGPTDTQYFGPGTRLTVL.

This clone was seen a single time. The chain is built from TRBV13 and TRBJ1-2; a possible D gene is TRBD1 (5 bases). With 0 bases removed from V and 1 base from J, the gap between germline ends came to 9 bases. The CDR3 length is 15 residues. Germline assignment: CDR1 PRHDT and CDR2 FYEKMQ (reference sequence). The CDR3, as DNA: TGTGCCAGCAGCTTAGGAGGGGCCGGTAACTATGGCTACACCTTC. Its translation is CASSLGGAGNYGYTF.

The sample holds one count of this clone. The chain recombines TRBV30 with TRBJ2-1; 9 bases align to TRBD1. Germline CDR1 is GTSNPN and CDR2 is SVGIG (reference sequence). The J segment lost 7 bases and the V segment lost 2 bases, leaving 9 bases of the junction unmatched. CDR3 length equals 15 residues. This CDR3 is CAWSTGTGPKNEQFF. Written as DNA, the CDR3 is TGTGCCTGGAGTACCGGGACAGGGCCCAAAAATGAGCAGTTCTTC.

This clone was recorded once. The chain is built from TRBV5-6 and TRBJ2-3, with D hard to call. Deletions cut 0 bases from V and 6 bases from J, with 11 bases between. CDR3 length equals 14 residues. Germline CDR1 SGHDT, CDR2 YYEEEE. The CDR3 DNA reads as TGTGCCAGCAGCTTGGGTAGCCGGCGGGATACGCAGTATTTT. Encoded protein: CASSLGSRRDTQYF. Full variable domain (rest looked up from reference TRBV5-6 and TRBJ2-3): DAGVTQSPTHLIKTRGQQVTLRCSPKSGHDTVSWYQQALGQGPQFIFQYYEEEERQRGNFPDRFSGHQFPNYSSELNVNALLLGDSALYLCASSLGSRRDTQYFGPGTRLTVL.

CDR3 loop: CASSRQGLNTEAFF. CDR3 DNA: TGTGCCAGCAGTCGACAGGGTTTGAACACTGAAGCTTTCTTT. V gene TRBV6-5 combines with J gene TRBJ1-1; 7 bases are a match to TRBD1. Germline assignment: CDR1 MNHEY and CDR2 SVGAGI. Trimming removed 5 bases from V and 0 bases from J; junction bases left unmatched: 3. The length of the CDR3 is 14 residues.

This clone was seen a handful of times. The CDR3 DNA is TGTGCCAGTAGTATCCGGACAGGGCGTGGAAACACCATATATTTT. This gives the protein CASSIRTGRGNTIYF. The chain joins TRBV19 to TRBJ1-3; TRBD1 matches 8 bases. Germline V lookup: CDR1 LNHDA, CDR2 SQIVND (reference sequence). This CDR3 comprises 15 residues. Losses at the gene ends were 3 bases for V and 3 bases for J; bases not matched to a gene: 4.

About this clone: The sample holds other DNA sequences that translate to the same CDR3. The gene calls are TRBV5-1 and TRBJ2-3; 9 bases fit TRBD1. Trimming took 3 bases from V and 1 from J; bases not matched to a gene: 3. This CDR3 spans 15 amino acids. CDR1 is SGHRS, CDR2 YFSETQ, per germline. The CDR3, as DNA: TGCGCCAGCAGCTCGGGACAGGGAGGCACAGATACGCAGTATTTT. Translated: CASSSGQGGTDTQYF. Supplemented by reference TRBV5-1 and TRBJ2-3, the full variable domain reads KAGVTQTPRYLIKTRGQQVTLSCSPISGHRSVSWYQQTPGQGLQFLFEYFSETQRNKGNFPGRFSGRQFSNSRSEMNVSTLELGDSALYLCASSSGQGGTDTQYFGPGTRLTVL.

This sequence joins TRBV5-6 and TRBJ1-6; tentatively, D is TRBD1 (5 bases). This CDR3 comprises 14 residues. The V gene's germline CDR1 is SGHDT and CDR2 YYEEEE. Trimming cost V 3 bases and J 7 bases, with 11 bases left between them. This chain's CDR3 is CASSYGHYNSPLHF. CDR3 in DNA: TGTGCCAGCAGCTACGGACACTACAATTCACCCCTCCACTTT.

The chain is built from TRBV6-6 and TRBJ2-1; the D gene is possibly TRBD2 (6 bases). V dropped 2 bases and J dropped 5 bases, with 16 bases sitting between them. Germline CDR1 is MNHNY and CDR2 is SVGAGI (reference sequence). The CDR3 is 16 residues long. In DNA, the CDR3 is TGTGCCAGCAGTTACCCGAAAAGACTAGGGGACAATGAGCAGTTCTTC. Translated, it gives CASSYPKRLGDNEQFF.

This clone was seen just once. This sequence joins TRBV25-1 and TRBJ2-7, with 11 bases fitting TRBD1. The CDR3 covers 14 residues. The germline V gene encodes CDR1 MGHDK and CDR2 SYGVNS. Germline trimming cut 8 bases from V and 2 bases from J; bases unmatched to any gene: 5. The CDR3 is CASGPGQGAYEQYF. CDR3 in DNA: TGTGCCAGCGGACCGGGACAGGGGGCCTACGAGCAGTACTTC.

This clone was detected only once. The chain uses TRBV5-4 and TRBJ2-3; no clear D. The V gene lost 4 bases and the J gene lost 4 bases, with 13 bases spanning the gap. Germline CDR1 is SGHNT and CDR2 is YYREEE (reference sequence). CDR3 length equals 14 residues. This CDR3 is CASSRGDVPDTQYF. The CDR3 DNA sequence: TGTGCCAGCAGCCGAGGAGACGTCCCAGATACGCAGTATTTT.

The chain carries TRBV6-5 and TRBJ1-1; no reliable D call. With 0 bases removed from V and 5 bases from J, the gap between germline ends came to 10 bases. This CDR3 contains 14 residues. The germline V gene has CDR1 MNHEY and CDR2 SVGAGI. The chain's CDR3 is CASSYSDAGTEAFF. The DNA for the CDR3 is TGTGCCAGCAGTTACTCGGACGCGGGGACTGAAGCTTTCTTT.

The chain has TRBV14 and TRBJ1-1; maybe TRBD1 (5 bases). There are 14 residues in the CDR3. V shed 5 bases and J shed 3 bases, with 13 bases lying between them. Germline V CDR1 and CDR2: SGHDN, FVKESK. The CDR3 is CASSFRVADTEAFF. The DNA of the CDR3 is TGTGCCAGCAGCTTCAGGGTGGCGGACACTGAAGCTTTCTTT.

CDR3 DNA sequence: TGTGCCAGCAGTTGGGACAGGCCCTACGAGCAGTACTTC. The encoded protein is CASSWDRPYEQYF. The chain combines TRBV5-6 with TRBJ2-7; 8 bases fit TRBD1. Germline-derived CDR1 and CDR2 are SGHDT and YYEEEE. The CDR3 sequence is 13 residues long. The V segment lost 5 bases and the J segment 2 bases; nucleotides outside the gene matches: 3.

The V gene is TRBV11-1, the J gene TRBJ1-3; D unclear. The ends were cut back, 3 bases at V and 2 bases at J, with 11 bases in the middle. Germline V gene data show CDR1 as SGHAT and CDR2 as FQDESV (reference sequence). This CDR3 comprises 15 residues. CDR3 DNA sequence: TGTGCCAGCAGCTTTACGTTGGTCGCTGGAAACACCATATATTTT. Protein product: CASSFTLVAGNTIYF.

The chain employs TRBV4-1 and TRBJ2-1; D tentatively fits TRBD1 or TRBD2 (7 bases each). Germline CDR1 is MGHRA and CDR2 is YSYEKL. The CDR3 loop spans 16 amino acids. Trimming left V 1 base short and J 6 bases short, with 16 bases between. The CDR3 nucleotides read TGCGCCAGCAGCCAAGGGGGGGGACAGCCCATCAATGAGCAGTTCTTC. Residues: CASSQGGGQPINEQFF.

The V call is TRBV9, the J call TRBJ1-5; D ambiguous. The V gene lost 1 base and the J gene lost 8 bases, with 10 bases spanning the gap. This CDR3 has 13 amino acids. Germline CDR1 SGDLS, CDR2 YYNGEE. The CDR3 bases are TGTGCCAGCAGCGTATACCCTCAAGAGCCCCAGCATTTT. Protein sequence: CASSVYPQEPQHF.

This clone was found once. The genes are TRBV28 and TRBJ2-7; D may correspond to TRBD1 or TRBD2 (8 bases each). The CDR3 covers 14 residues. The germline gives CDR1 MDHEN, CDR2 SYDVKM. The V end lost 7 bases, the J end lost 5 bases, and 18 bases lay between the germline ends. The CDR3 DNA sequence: TGTGCCAGCACGGCGGGGGGACAGGTGAACGAGCAGTACTTC. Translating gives CASTAGGQVNEQYF.